The 30 T cell receptor beta chains reported below all come from one sample, sequenced in a study of blood T cell repertoires in COVID-19 (dated by TCRdb to the early 2020s). The library was made by the immunoSEQ multiplex PCR assay. TCRdb provides this immuneACCESS table in a form limited to in-frame rearrangements. Some clones are lacking; in checked studies, under half of them reflect an unresolved V gene, and why the rest are absent is not known. The sample table records over 300,000 clones; 90% of these occur just once. The top ten hold 6.5% of the sample. Specimen: peripheral blood. The receptors derive from a man between 18 and 29 years old with active or convalescent COVID-19.

The gene calls are TRBV5-6 and TRBJ2-5, with 10 bases lining up with TRBD1. CDR1 is SGHDT and CDR2 is YYEEEE in the germline V gene. CDR3 length: 14 amino acids. Trimming took 5 bases from V and 5 from J; bases not matched to a gene: 6. This chain's CDR3 is CASRAGTGVETQYF. The CDR3 nucleotides read TGTGCCAGCAGGGCAGGGACAGGGGTCGAGACCCAGTACTTC.

This sequence joins TRBV5-1 and TRBJ2-5; tentative D call: TRBD1 (6 bases). V lost 0 bases to trimming and J lost 2 bases, with 11 bases between them. The CDR3 contains 15 residues. CDR1 is SGHRS, CDR2 YFSETQ, per germline. The CDR3 coding sequence is TGCGCCAGCAGCTTGGTGGCAGGGGTACAAGAGACCCAGTACTTC. This codes for CASSLVAGVQETQYF.

V and J are TRBV7-9 and TRBJ1-2, with TRBD1 matching 7 bases. The CDR3 has 14 residues. Germline V CDR1 and CDR2: SEHNR, FQNEAQ (reference sequence). Trimming at V came to 5 bases and at J to 4 bases, leaving 7 bases not matched to a gene. This CDR3 is CASSQLQGFYGYTF. Here the CDR3 DNA reads TGTGCCAGCAGCCAGTTACAGGGGTTCTATGGCTACACCTTC.

This clone was observed a single time. One end of the junction fails to match germline, which may point to a read error. This CDR3 reads CASSYRVGRGVSGANVLTF. DNA of the CDR3: TGTGCCAGCAGTTACCGGGTAGGGAGAGGGGTATCAGGGGCCAACGTGCTGACTTTC. J is TRBJ2-6 and V is TRBV6-2 or TRBV6-3; D perhaps matches TRBD1 (6 bases). This CDR3 spans 19 amino acids. Germline V gives CDR1 MNHEY, CDR2 SVGEGT.

The chain combines TRBV6-2 or TRBV6-3 with TRBJ2-2; D is perhaps TRBD2 (6 bases). CDR3 length: 15 amino acids. V gave up 2 bases and J gave up 4 bases, with 11 bases separating them. Germline V gives CDR1 MNHEY, CDR2 SVGEGT. The CDR3 DNA reads TGTGCCAGCAGTTACAGGGAGGCGGGCACCGGGGAGCTGTTTTTT. Translating gives CASSYREAGTGELFF.

This clone was observed a few times. The J gene is TRBJ2-7, the V gene TRBV11-1; 8 bases line up with TRBD1. The germline V gene encodes CDR1 SGHAT and CDR2 FQDESV (reference sequence). The CDR3 runs 14 residues. J gave up 7 bases and V 3 bases, and 8 bases lay outside the gene matches. The CDR3: CASSFVQGAGEQYF. CDR3 nucleotides: TGTGCCAGCAGCTTCGTTCAGGGGGCGGGTGAGCAGTACTTC.

The V and J genes are TRBV29-1 and TRBJ1-5; 10 bases are shared with TRBD1. There are 14 residues in the CDR3. Germline V lookup: CDR1 SQVTM, CDR2 ANQGSEA. The V gene end was trimmed by 5 bases and the J gene end by 3 bases; junction bases not matched to a gene: 4. The CDR3: CSVQDRGVNQPQHF. The CDR3 nucleotides read TGCAGCGTTCAGGACAGGGGGGTCAATCAGCCCCAGCATTTT.

The chain links TRBV18 to TRBJ2-3; D unresolved. Germline V CDR1 and CDR2: KGHSH, LQKENI. The CDR3 consists of 15 residues. V lost 3 bases and J lost 1, with 11 bases in between. The CDR3 here is CASSPSTPRTDTQYF. Here the CDR3 DNA reads TGTGCCAGCTCACCTTCGACACCTCGCACAGATACGCAGTATTTT.

The V gene is TRBV19, the J gene TRBJ2-1, with D tentatively TRBD2 (7 bases). The length of the CDR3 is 13 residues. The V end was cut by 3 bases, the J end by 8 bases, with 11 bases between. Germline CDR1 reads LNHDA; CDR2 reads SQIVND (reference sequence). The CDR3 spells CASSIWGGHEQFF. The CDR3, as DNA: TGTGCCAGTAGTATTTGGGGGGGGCATGAGCAGTTCTTC.

This clone was seen only once. J is TRBJ2-3 and V is TRBV29-1, with TRBD1 matching 12 bases. J gave up 5 bases and V 8 bases, and 11 bases lay outside the gene matches. CDR1 is SQVTM and CDR2 is ANQGSEA in the germline V gene. The CDR3 loop spans 15 amino acids. The CDR3 DNA reads TGCAGCACCGAGCGGGGGACAGGGGGCAGAGATACGCAGTATTTT. This encodes CSTERGTGGRDTQYF.

This clone was detected only a few times. The chain links TRBV2 to TRBJ2-5; the D gene is possibly TRBD2 (5 bases). Trimming removed 4 bases at V and 4 bases at J, with 10 bases between. Germline V CDR1 and CDR2: SNHLY, FYNNEI. The CDR3 has 13 residues. In nucleotides, the CDR3 is TGTGCCAGCAGTGTTATAGGGAGAGAGACCCAGTACTTC. The encoded protein is CASSVIGRETQYF.

The chain recombines TRBV7-2 with TRBJ2-5; D unclear. Germline V gives CDR1 SGHTA, CDR2 FQGNSA. The CDR3 covers 13 residues. Trimming took 3 bases from V and 1 from J, leaving 6 bases between them. CDR3 DNA sequence: TGTGCCAGCAGCTTCTTTATCCAAGAGACCCAGTACTTC. This codes for CASSFFIQETQYF.

This chain uses TRBV7-3 with TRBJ2-2; D remains ambiguous. V lost 0 bases and J lost 6, with 8 bases in between. Per the germline V gene, CDR1 is SGHTA and CDR2 is FQGTGA. The CDR3 is made up of 14 amino acids. The DNA of the CDR3 is TGTGCCAGCAGCTTAACCGCCCAGGCCGGGGAGCTGTTTTTT. Translated, it gives CASSLTAQAGELFF.

This clone appeared a few times. The rearrangement uses TRBV6-2 or TRBV6-3 and TRBJ1-5; possibly TRBD1 for D (6 bases). CDR1 is MNHEY and CDR2 is SVGEGT in the germline V gene. Between the trimmed V and J ends, which lost 0 bases and 6 bases, there was a span of 12 bases. The CDR3 runs 15 residues. CDR3 in amino acids: CASSYSLRGSQPQHF. DNA for the CDR3: TGTGCCAGCAGTTACTCGCTCAGGGGATCTCAGCCCCAGCATTTT.

The rearrangement links TRBV20-1 to TRBJ2-5, with 9 bases identical to TRBD2. Germline V CDR1 and CDR2: DFQATT, SNEGSKA (reference sequence). The V and J ends lost 7 bases and 5 bases, in that order; junction bases with no gene match: 2. CDR3 length equals 11 residues. CDR3 loop: CSELAGETQYF. The DNA for the CDR3 is TGCAGTGAGCTAGCGGGGGAGACCCAGTACTTC.

The CDR3 protein is CARSSPRNYEQYF. CDR3 DNA sequence: TGTGCCAGAAGCTCCCCCAGGAACTACGAGCAGTACTTC. V gene TRBV5-3 combines with J gene TRBJ2-7, with no clear D. TRBV5-3 is assigned to the ORF class and has an uncertain function. CDR3 length: 13 residues. The germline V and J ends were trimmed by 3 bases and 3 bases, with 10 bases remaining between them.

This rearrangement joins TRBV28 to TRBJ1-6, with 8 bases that match TRBD1. This CDR3 contains 16 residues. Germline CDR1 is MDHEN and CDR2 is SYDVKM. The ends lost 2 bases at V and 12 bases at J; junction bases unmatched: 12. The CDR3 loop reads CASSLHPTGASIPLHF. The CDR3 nucleotides are TGTGCCAGCAGTTTACACCCGACAGGGGCCAGTATACCCCTCCACTTT.

The V call is TRBV18, the J call TRBJ1-1, with D hard to call. Germline V lookup: CDR1 KGHSH, CDR2 LQKENI. CDR3 size: 14 residues. V dropped 2 bases and J dropped 3 bases, with 10 bases sitting between them. The CDR3: CASSPWAGDTEAFF. CDR3 nucleotides: TGTGCCAGCTCACCATGGGCCGGGGACACTGAAGCTTTCTTT.

The CDR3 DNA reads TGTGCCAGCAGCTCGGCCGGGACAGATAATCAGCCCCAGCATTTT. Translating it yields CASSSAGTDNQPQHF. V gene TRBV7-9 combines with J gene TRBJ1-5, with TRBD1 matching 7 bases. Per the germline V gene, CDR1 is SEHNR and CDR2 is FQNEAQ (reference sequence). The CDR3 spans 15 residues. After removal of 4 bases from V and 4 bases from J, the junction contained 7 bases not matched to a gene.

The genes are TRBV9 and TRBJ2-7; D unclear. The ends were cut back, 0 bases at V and 7 bases at J, with 11 bases in the middle. Germline CDR1 reads SGDLS; CDR2 reads YYNGEE. CDR3 length equals 13 residues. The CDR3 sequence: CASSVGTPGEQYF. CDR3 in DNA: TGTGCCAGCAGCGTAGGAACCCCCGGGGAGCAGTACTTC.

The V and J genes are TRBV11-2 and TRBJ2-7; 7 bases line up with TRBD2. Germline V gives CDR1 SGHAT, CDR2 FQNNGV. There are 17 residues in the CDR3. The junction had 11 bases not matched to a gene; V was cut back by 0 bases and J by 3 bases. The CDR3 DNA follows: TGTGCCAGCAGCTTAGATCTCATGGGGTCTAGCGGCTACGAGCAGTACTTC. Its protein product is CASSLDLMGSSGYEQYF.

The chain is built from TRBV28 and TRBJ2-5, with 7 bases matching TRBD1. The CDR3 is 15 amino acids. The V gene's germline CDR1 is MDHEN and CDR2 SYDVKM. Trimming removed 2 bases from V and 5 bases from J; junction bases left unmatched: 8. CDR3 loop: CASSLDRVAVETQYF. Here the CDR3 DNA reads TGTGCCAGCAGTTTAGACAGGGTCGCCGTGGAGACCCAGTACTTC.

The V gene is TRBV21-1, the J gene TRBJ2-4; the table's D call, TRBD2, was not checked against the DNA. TRBV21-1 is annotated as a pseudogene. The CDR3 covers 22 residues. This CDR3 is CASSKASFVQRGPPETKNIQYF. DNA of the CDR3: TGTGCCAGCAGCAAAGCGAGCTTCGTCCAGCGGGGACCCCCCGAAACCAAAAACATTCAGTACTTC.

This chain uses TRBV6-5 with TRBJ1-2; 9 nucleotides match TRBD1. The V and J ends lost 4 bases and 2 bases, in that order; junction bases with no gene match: 8. Per the germline V gene, CDR1 is MNHEY and CDR2 is SVGAGI. The CDR3 runs 16 residues. The CDR3 coding sequence is TGTGCCAGCAGTTCGAGCGGGACAGGGCCCAACTATGGCTACACCTTC. Amino acids: CASSSSGTGPNYGYTF.

This rearrangement joins TRBV10-3 to TRBJ1-6, with a tentative D call TRBD1 (6 bases). Germline assignment: CDR1 ENHRY and CDR2 SYGVKD. V was pared by 0 bases and J by 10 bases, with 13 bases between. The CDR3 spans 15 residues. The CDR3 nucleotides are TGTGCCATCAGTGAGTCTGCGACAGGAGGCTCACCCCTCCACTTT. It yields the protein CAISESATGGSPLHF.

The J gene is TRBJ1-5, the V gene TRBV7-9; possibly TRBD1 for D (6 bases). The germline V and J ends were trimmed by 3 bases and 2 bases, with 14 bases remaining between them. The CDR3 totals 16 residues. The germline gives CDR1 SEHNR, CDR2 FQNEAQ (reference sequence). CDR3 DNA: TGTGCCAGCAGCTTGGCACAGGGTAGGGGCAATCAGCCCCAGCATTTT. This translates into CASSLAQGRGNQPQHF. Complete variable domain (other parts from reference TRBV7-9 and TRBJ1-5): DTGVSQNPRHKITKRGQNVTFRCDPISEHNRLYWYRQTLGQGPEFLTYFQNEAQLEKSRLLSDRFSAERPKGSFSTLEIQRTEQGDSAMYLCASSLAQGRGNQPQHFGDGTRLSIL.

The chain carries TRBV29-1 and TRBJ1-2; D perhaps matches TRBD1 (6 bases). V gave up 8 bases and J gave up 7 bases, with 26 bases separating them. Germline V gene data show CDR1 as SQVTM and CDR2 as ANQGSEA. This CDR3 has 15 amino acids. CDR3 residues: CSIGSIGAGAGGYTF. The CDR3 nucleotides read TGCAGCATTGGGAGTATTGGGGCGGGGGCTGGTGGCTACACCTTC.

The chain links TRBV6-6 to TRBJ2-2; TRBD1 matches at 9 bases. V trimming: 6 bases; J trimming: 1 base; junction bases outside the gene matches: 6. CDR1 is MNHNY and CDR2 is SVGAGI in the germline V gene (reference sequence). The CDR3 is 16 amino acids. DNA for the CDR3: TGTGCCAGCAGACGACCGGGACAGGGGAACACCGGGGAGCTGTTTTTT. Amino acid sequence: CASRRPGQGNTGELFF.

V usage is TRBV4-2 and J usage is TRBJ1-4; 10 bases fit TRBD1. The CDR3 spans 17 residues. Trimming took 2 bases from V and 6 from J; bases not matched to a gene: 9. The V gene's germline CDR1 is LGHNA and CDR2 YNFKEQ. This CDR3 reads CASSQLMTGGGDEKLFF. The CDR3 DNA reads as TGTGCCAGCAGCCAACTTATGACAGGGGGCGGGGATGAAAAACTGTTTTTT.

The V gene is TRBV5-1, the J gene TRBJ2-5; 8 bases fit TRBD1. Germline V gene data show CDR1 as SGHRS and CDR2 as YFSETQ. The ends lost 0 bases at V and 8 bases at J; junction bases unmatched: 18. The CDR3 totals 18 residues. Here the CDR3 DNA reads TGCGCCAGCAGCTTGGCCGGGTCAATTCAGGGGGCGACGGATACCCAGTACTTC. Translating it yields CASSLAGSIQGATDTQYF.